Following are 22 T cell receptor beta chains from one sample sequenced in a study of T cell changes during pregnancy in multiple sclerosis. TCRdb keeps only in-frame clones here, not all; method: immunoSEQ multiplex PCR. The table lists about 75,000 clones, 94% of them singletons. Sequenced material: CD4+ T cells from peripheral blood mononuclear cells, taken after pregnancy. Source of these receptors: a female donor with multiple sclerosis, enrolled in a pregnancy study.

J is TRBJ1-1 and V is TRBV18; 9 bases line up with TRBD1. J gave up 1 base and V 6 bases, and 9 bases lay outside the gene matches. Germline loops: CDR1 KGHSH, CDR2 LQKENI. The CDR3 runs to 16 residues. DNA for the CDR3: TGTGCCAGCTCCCGCGGACAGGGGACTAGGAACACTGAAGCTTTCTTT. It translates to CASSRGQGTRNTEAFF.

The J gene is TRBJ1-3, the V gene TRBV5-8, with D uncertain. From germline, CDR1 is SGHTS and CDR2 YDEGEE. Trimming removed 0 bases at V and 0 bases at J, with 7 bases between. CDR3 length: 15 residues. The CDR3 DNA reads as TGTGCCAGCAGCTTGGATTCTTTCTCTGGAAACACCATATATTTT. Translated: CASSLDSFSGNTIYF.

This clone appeared once. This chain joins TRBV2 and TRBJ2-3; D may be TRBD1 (7 bases). The CDR3 is made up of 15 amino acids. Trimming took off 1 base at V and 4 bases at J, with 12 bases between the two ends. CDR1 is SNHLY and CDR2 is FYNNEI in the germline V gene. This CDR3 reads CASSEGAGGSDTQYF. CDR3 DNA: TGTGCCAGCAGTGAAGGAGCAGGGGGGTCAGATACGCAGTATTTT.

The genes are TRBV5-4 and TRBJ1-2; D is ambiguous. The V gene's germline CDR1 is SGHNT and CDR2 YYREEE (reference sequence). Trimming removed 0 bases from V and 10 bases from J, with 10 bases in between. This CDR3 is built from 12 residues. The CDR3 DNA reads as TGTGCCAGCAGCTTGGTAGCGGAAGCCTACACCTTC. It yields the protein CASSLVAEAYTF. The full variable domain, its missing parts supplied by reference TRBV5-4 and TRBJ1-2, is ETGVTQSPTHLIKTRGQQVTLRCSSQSGHNTVSWYQQALGQGPQFIFQYYREEENGRGNFPPRFSGLQFPNYSSELNVNALELDDSALYLCASSLVAEAYTFGSGTRLTVV.

The chain couples TRBV19 to TRBJ2-1, with D perhaps matching TRBD1 (6 bases). The CDR3 covers 15 residues. The ends were cut back, 6 bases at V and 7 bases at J, with 19 bases in the middle. Germline V gene lookup returns CDR1 LNHDA and CDR2 SQIVND (reference sequence). The CDR3 bases are TGTGCCAGTAGGAAGGGGGTCCTACCGGGTAATGAGCAGTTCTTC. Amino acid sequence: CASRKGVLPGNEQFF.

This clone was recorded only once. This sequence joins TRBV9 and TRBJ2-5; D might be TRBD2 (6 bases). There are 13 residues in the CDR3. The V end lost 4 bases, the J end lost 9 bases, and 16 bases lay between the germline ends. CDR1 is SGDLS, CDR2 YYNGEE, per germline. CDR3 in DNA: TGTGCCAGCAGCACTACCGAACGGAGGGCCCAGTACTTC. Encoded protein: CASSTTERRAQYF.

V gene TRBV11-1 combines with J gene TRBJ2-3; no firm D call. The CDR3 runs 14 residues. CDR1 and CDR2 from the germline V gene are SGHAT and FQDESV (reference sequence). Trimming removed 6 bases at V and 1 base at J, with 11 bases between. Here the CDR3 reads CASSFIRGTDTQYF. DNA for the CDR3: TGTGCCAGCAGTTTTATCCGAGGCACAGATACGCAGTATTTT.

The chain carries TRBV4-3 and TRBJ2-2; tentatively, D is TRBD2 (7 bases). The germline V gene has CDR1 LGHNA and CDR2 YSLEER. V gave up 2 bases and J gave up 6 bases, with 19 bases separating them. The CDR3 is made up of 17 amino acids. The CDR3 spells CASSQKGGRPRAGELFF. In nucleotides, the CDR3 is TGCGCCAGCAGCCAAAAGGGGGGGAGGCCCAGGGCCGGGGAGCTGTTTTTT.

This rearrangement joins TRBV21-1 to TRBJ2-6; the DNA was not compared with TRBD1, the D call given in the table. TRBV21-1 is deemed a pseudogene. This CDR3 comprises 15 residues. CDR3 DNA: TGTGCCAGCAGCAGACAGGTGCCTGGGGCCAACGTCCTGACTTTC. Its translation: CASSRQVPGANVLTF.

Notes on this clone: No conserved phenylalanine or tryptophan ends this CDR3, so it is likely a read error. The limits of the CDR3 on the DNA are not certain, so only TCRdb's listed CDR3 is given. The rearrangement uses TRBV2 and TRBJ1-1; no check of the table's D call, TRBD1, against the DNA was made. With termini counted, the CDR3 has 10 amino acids. CDR1 and CDR2 (germline): SNHLY, FYNNEI. CDR3 loop: CASSGVTGEL.

The chain combines TRBV6-5 with TRBJ2-2; the match to TRBD1 covers 7 bases. Trimming took 0 bases from V and 7 from J; bases not matched to a gene: 5. The CDR3 sequence is 15 residues long. Germline CDR1 reads MNHEY; CDR2 reads SVGAGI. The CDR3 sequence is CASSYSNTGDGELFF. The CDR3 bases are TGTGCCAGCAGTTACTCCAACACAGGGGACGGGGAGCTGTTTTTT.

CDR3 loop: CASSDSGRAGVDEQYF. CDR3 bases: TGTGCCAGCAGCGATAGCGGGAGGGCCGGTGTGGACGAGCAGTACTTC. This sequence joins TRBV9 and TRBJ2-7; 11 bases map to TRBD2. CDR1 SGDLS and CDR2 YYNGEE come from the germline V gene. The ends lost 3 bases at V and 5 bases at J; junction bases unmatched: 10. The CDR3 sequence is 16 residues long.

The V call is TRBV19, the J call TRBJ1-5, with a weak D call TRBD1 (5 bases). CDR3 length: 15 residues. V was shortened by 1 base and J by 4 bases, with 11 bases between the two germline ends. Germline values: CDR1 LNHDA, CDR2 SQIVND (reference sequence). CDR3 loop: CASSIGRVGNQPQHF. The DNA of the CDR3 is TGTGCCAGTAGTATAGGCAGGGTAGGAAATCAGCCCCAGCATTTT.

V and J are TRBV5-1 and TRBJ2-1, with 8 positions matching TRBD2. The junction had 3 bases not matched to a gene; V was cut back by 4 bases and J by 0 bases. The CDR3 has 15 amino acids. Germline CDR1 SGHRS, CDR2 YFSETQ. CDR3 coding DNA: TGCGCCAGCAGCCGACTAGCGCCCTCCTACAATGAGCAGTTCTTC. Translation gives CASSRLAPSYNEQFF.

This clone was observed once. V usage is TRBV28 and J usage is TRBJ1-5; 9 bases match TRBD1. The length of the CDR3 is 19 residues. V trimming: 2 bases; J trimming: 4 bases; junction bases outside the gene matches: 15. The germline gives CDR1 MDHEN, CDR2 SYDVKM. The CDR3 region has the DNA TGTGCCAGCAGTTTAGGGGCCCCGGGACAGGGTGTCGTTAATCAGCCCCAGCATTTT. Translation gives CASSLGAPGQGVVNQPQHF.

Comments on this clone: Compared with germline, one end of the junction differs, possibly owing to a read error. This specimen includes other DNA sequences encoding the same CDR3. The chain employs TRBV2 and TRBJ2-5; D is perhaps TRBD1 (5 bases). The CDR3 covers 12 residues. CDR1 and CDR2 (germline): SNHLY, FYNNEI. CDR3 nucleotides: TGTGCCAGCAGTGAGACAGAAGAAACCCAGTACTTC. The encoded protein is CASSETEETQYF.

The V gene is TRBV5-8, the J gene TRBJ1-1; TRBD1 matches 11 bases. V was clipped by 7 bases and J by 4 bases; unmatched bases: 9. Germline V gives CDR1 SGHTS, CDR2 YDEGEE. The CDR3 loop spans 15 amino acids. This CDR3 is CASLLGTGGITEAFF. The CDR3 DNA sequence: TGTGCCAGCCTTCTAGGGACAGGGGGGATCACTGAAGCTTTCTTT.

This clone showed up just once. The chain links TRBV27 to TRBJ2-1; the match to TRBD2 covers 13 bases. Looked up from germline, CDR1 is MNHEY and CDR2 is SMNVEV (reference sequence). J was trimmed by 8 bases and V by 5 bases; bases with no gene match: 6. The CDR3 runs to 15 residues. Here the CDR3 reads CASSLGTSGNDEQFF. The CDR3 DNA follows: TGTGCCAGCAGTCTCGGGACTAGCGGGAACGATGAGCAGTTCTTC.

The V and J genes are TRBV27 and TRBJ2-7; TRBD2 aligns across 7 bases. The trim removed 4 bases at V and 2 bases at J, leaving 5 bases unmatched. This CDR3 is 14 amino acids long. From germline, CDR1 is MNHEY and CDR2 SMNVEV (reference sequence). The DNA for the CDR3 is TGTGCCAGCAGTTCGTCGGGGGGAACCTACGAGCAGTACTTC. This gives the protein CASSSSGGTYEQYF.

The V call is TRBV14, the J call TRBJ2-7; D is perhaps TRBD1 (6 bases). CDR3 size: 13 residues. Trimming took 3 bases from V and 6 from J, leaving 12 bases between them. In germline, CDR1 is SGHDN, CDR2 FVKESK. Here the CDR3 reads CASSQAATGEQYF. In DNA form, the CDR3 reads TGTGCCAGCAGCCAGGCTGCGACAGGCGAGCAGTACTTC.

The CDR3 region is CASSLAKEAPNEKLFF. Here the CDR3 DNA reads TGTGCCAGCAGCTTGGCGAAGGAGGCTCCTAATGAAAAACTGTTTTTT. The V call is TRBV5-4, the J call TRBJ1-4; D is unclear. Germline V gene sequence: CDR1 SGHNT, CDR2 YYREEE (reference sequence). This CDR3 has 16 amino acids. Trimming stripped 0 bases from V and 3 bases from J, with 12 bases between.

The J gene is TRBJ2-2, the V gene TRBV6-5, with TRBD2 identical over 8 bases. In germline, CDR1 is MNHEY, CDR2 SVGAGI. The trim removed 3 bases at V and 7 bases at J, leaving 10 bases unmatched. The CDR3 is 16 amino acids. The DNA of the CDR3 is TGTGCCAGCAGTTATGGTCCGGGAGGGCCGGGCGGGGAGCTGTTTTTT. Protein: CASSYGPGGPGGELFF.